The 14 T cell receptor beta chains listed next were all sequenced from one sample in a study of blood T cell repertoires in COVID-19. Sequenced by immunoSEQ multiplex PCR; TCRdb stores in-frame clones only, minus some. The sample holds roughly 57,000 clones, 77% seen once. Sequencing input: peripheral blood. These TCRs come from a man aged 65-85 years with active or convalescent COVID-19.

The chain links TRBV5-4 to TRBJ2-3; 7 bases fit TRBD2. The CDR3 contains 14 residues. Unmatched junction bases numbered 5, after V lost 1 base and J lost 6 bases. The germline CDR1 and CDR2 sequences are SGHNT and YYREEE (reference sequence). CDR3 in amino acids: CASSLQTSRDTQYF. The CDR3 nucleotides are TGTGCCAGCAGCTTGCAGACTAGCCGGGATACGCAGTATTTT.

The V gene is TRBV4-1, the J gene TRBJ1-1; 7 bases match TRBD1. Per the germline V gene, CDR1 is MGHRA and CDR2 is YSYEKL. V dropped 6 bases and J dropped 3; count of bases not matched to a gene: 10. This CDR3 has 15 residues. The CDR3 bases are TGCGCCAGCAGACTTTCCTACAGGGGTGACACTGAAGCTTTCTTT. As protein: CASRLSYRGDTEAFF.

V usage is TRBV19 and J usage is TRBJ1-1; 7 bases fit TRBD1. This CDR3 has 13 residues. CDR1 and CDR2 from the germline V gene are LNHDA and SQIVND (reference sequence). Trimming cost V 6 bases and J 7 bases; bases outside gene matches: 8. For the CDR3, the DNA is TGTGCCAGTAGCAGGGACAGCTCCCTTGAAGCTTTCTTT. Its translation is CASSRDSSLEAFF. The complete variable domain, with remaining parts taken from reference TRBV19 and TRBJ1-1, reads DGGITQSPKYLFRKEGQNVTLSCEQNLNHDAMYWYRQDPGQGLRLIYYSQIVNDFQKGDIAEGYSVSREKKESFPLTVTSAQKNPTAFYLCASSRDSSLEAFFGQGTRLTVV.

The chain has TRBV2 and TRBJ2-1; 8 bases fit TRBD2. The trim removed 7 bases at V and 3 bases at J, leaving 11 bases unmatched. CDR3 length equals 16 residues. Germline CDR1 is SNHLY and CDR2 is FYNNEI. The CDR3 DNA reads TGTGCCAGCAAAACGAGCGGGAGAGGTTTCTACAATGAGCAGTTCTTC. Residues: CASKTSGRGFYNEQFF. The whole variable domain, remainder taken from reference TRBV2 and TRBJ2-1, is EPEVTQTPSHQVTQMGQEVILRCVPISNHLYFYWYRQILGQKVEFLVSFYNNEISEKSEIFDDQFSVERPDGSNFTLKIRSTKLEDSAMYFCASKTSGRGFYNEQFFGPGTRLTVL.

The chain joins TRBV11-3 to TRBJ2-3, with 13 bases fitting TRBD2. Trimming cost V 6 bases and J 0 bases; bases outside gene matches: 15. Germline values: CDR1 SGHNT, CDR2 YENEEA. The CDR3 has 20 amino acids. CDR3 bases: TGTGCCAGCAGACCAGACAGACCGGGACTAGCGGGGACTAGCACAGATACGCAGTATTTT. Its protein product is CASRPDRPGLAGTSTDTQYF.

The chain links TRBV27 to TRBJ1-2; D gene uncertain. The V gene's germline CDR1 is MNHEY and CDR2 SMNVEV (reference sequence). V was shortened by 7 bases and J by 3 bases, with 15 bases between the two germline ends. The CDR3 runs to 14 residues. In DNA, the CDR3 is TGTGCCAGCACCCGCACGGGTGGAGACTATGGCTACACCTTC. This gives the protein CASTRTGGDYGYTF.

This rearrangement joins TRBV6-6 to TRBJ2-7; 7 bases are a match to TRBD1. Losses at the gene ends were 6 bases for V and 3 bases for J; bases not matched to a gene: 8. The germline V gene has CDR1 MNHNY and CDR2 SVGAGI (reference sequence). CDR3 length: 14 residues. CDR3 nucleotides: TGTGCCAGCAGCCCCGGGGCAGGGGGCTACGAGCAGTACTTC. Its protein product is CASSPGAGGYEQYF.

The table lists this clone with a count of one. This rearrangement joins TRBV19 to TRBJ1-1; D perhaps matches TRBD1 (5 bases). Trimming pared 4 bases from V and 0 bases from J, leaving 9 bases between. The CDR3 extends over 14 amino acids. Germline V CDR1 and CDR2: LNHDA, SQIVND (reference sequence). CDR3 loop: CASSTQGLNTEAFF. The CDR3 DNA is TGTGCCAGTAGTACCCAGGGCTTGAACACTGAAGCTTTCTTT.

The chain employs TRBV7-9 and TRBJ2-2; no reliable D call. This CDR3 comprises 15 residues. CDR1 and CDR2 from the germline V gene are SEHNR and FQNEAQ (reference sequence). Trimming shortened V by 0 bases and J by 1 base, and 6 bases separated the two germline ends. The CDR3 sequence: CASSLAAWNTGELFF. The CDR3 DNA follows: TGTGCCAGCAGCTTAGCAGCCTGGAACACCGGGGAGCTGTTTTTT.

This chain uses TRBV28 with TRBJ1-2; tentative D call: TRBD1 (5 bases). Germline CDR1 MDHEN, CDR2 SYDVKM. This CDR3 is 14 amino acids long. Trimming pared 8 bases from V and 4 bases from J, leaving 17 bases between. The CDR3 DNA reads as TGTGCCAGCTGCCATGGGGGGGAAGGCTATGGCTACACCTTC. This gives the protein CASCHGGEGYGYTF.

The rearrangement uses TRBV3-1 (or the pseudogene TRBV3-2) and TRBJ1-3; 10 bases line up with TRBD1. Germline-derived CDR1 and CDR2 are LGHDT and YNNKEL (reference sequence). The CDR3 length is 14 residues. The trim removed 4 bases at V and 7 bases at J, leaving 4 bases unmatched. CDR3 DNA: TGTGCCAGCAGCCGCCGGGACAGGGGTAACACCATATATTTT. It is translated as CASSRRDRGNTIYF.

The chain is built from TRBV7-9 and TRBJ1-1; maybe TRBD1 (6 bases). The germline CDR1 and CDR2 sequences are SEHNR and FQNEAQ (reference sequence). V lost 1 base, J lost 8 bases, and 8 bases lay in between. This CDR3 spans 12 amino acids. The CDR3 sequence is CASSLGTGEAFF. In DNA form, the CDR3 reads TGTGCCAGCAGCTTAGGTACAGGGGAAGCTTTCTTT.

The chain recombines TRBV18 with TRBJ2-1, with 8 bases identical to TRBD1. Germline-derived CDR1 and CDR2 are KGHSH and LQKENI. The CDR3 is 13 amino acids. J was trimmed by 5 bases and V by 6 bases; bases with no gene match: 3. CDR3 DNA sequence: TGTGCCAGCTCGCCGGACAGGGACAATGAGCAGTTCTTC. The encoded protein is CASSPDRDNEQFF.

This clone was observed at least ten times. CDR3 protein: CASSNWRGLVEQYF. CDR3 coding DNA: TGTGCCAGCAGTAACTGGAGAGGTCTGGTCGAGCAGTACTTC. The chain recombines TRBV28 with TRBJ2-7; D not certain. The germline gives CDR1 MDHEN, CDR2 SYDVKM. V was pared by 5 bases and J by 6 bases, with 17 bases between. The CDR3 spans 14 residues.